Included here is one TCR beta chain sequence, with context. The antigen is not known. The source of the sample is a study of human CD8 memory T cell subsets. The TCR beta sequencing libraries came from UMI-labeled 5' RACE. TCRdb processed the 5' RACE reads again and assigns one entry to each CDR3 protein, with no DNA. Its table lists several thousand distinct CDR3 sequences. The CDR3 totals 15 residues. Germline lookup yields CDR1 LGHNA and CDR2 YSLEER. Findings of the study overall: When diversity was estimated with Chao1, stem-like memory T cells appeared more diverse than precursor exhausted T cells. The sequencing covered T cell receptor beta chains alone.

Enrichment of total CD8+ T cells was achieved using negative magnetic separation. The genes are TRBV4-3 and TRBJ2-3; TCRdb's D call of TRBD2 is untestable without DNA. The sequence came from a human donor in good health. Sequenced material: CD8+ T cells from PBMCs. CDR3 protein: CASSQTRGGADTQYF.